A selection of T cell receptor beta chains follows, all from one sample in a study of cytomegalovirus exposure and HLA in healthy donors. Clones were sequenced by immunoSEQ multiplex PCR, and TCRdb holds only the in-frame ones, with some missing. The sample contains about 130,000 clones, 8% to 11% of which appear only once. Sequencing was performed on PBMCs. The receptors here all came from a woman aged 18-29 years in good health and CMV-seropositive. Both conserved end residues are part of each CDR3. The size field is filled for only some rows; it gives once, few, many or a size class.

CDR3 protein: CASSLLASPTDTQYF
clone size: few
V gene: TRBV7-9

CDR3 protein: CASSVGTSGPGTDTQYF
clone size: .
V gene: TRBV5-1

CDR3 protein: CASSLTGKTDTQYF
clone size: few
V gene: TRBV6-1

CDR3 protein: CASSPRTDTQYF
clone size: .
V gene: TRBV5-4

CDR3 protein: CASSYSGQGGEQYF
clone size: .
V gene: TRBV6-5

CDR3 protein: CSSSNYGYTF
clone size: few
V gene: TRBV20-1

CDR3 protein: CASSQDSSPGNTIYF
clone size: few
V gene: TRBV4-1

CDR3 protein: CASSQEGGGQPQHF
clone size: few
V gene: TRBV4-1

CDR3 protein: CANVPIRGLSYEQYF
clone size: .
V gene: TRBV19

CDR3 protein: CASSLFQGQKEKLFF
clone size: few
V gene: TRBV7-2

CDR3 protein: CASSLDREKAFF
clone size: few
V gene: TRBV7-9

CDR3 protein: CASSLERDTDEQSF
clone size: once
V gene: TRBV5-4

CDR3 protein: CASKLAGNTIYF
clone size: few
V gene: TRBV6-1

CDR3 protein: CAISTIQGFNEQFF
clone size: few
V gene: TRBV10-3

CDR3 protein: CTSSPHGVGATEAFF
clone size: .
V gene: TRBV1

CDR3 protein: CASSQDLVLAKNIQYF
clone size: few
V gene: TRBV4-1

CDR3 protein: CASSPFLLDTQYF
clone size: few
V gene: TRBV18

CDR3 protein: CASSQMTDPWWNTEAFF
clone size: .
V gene: TRBV14

CDR3 protein: CASSIVLAGITDTQYF
clone size: .
V gene: TRBV19

CDR3 protein: CASSSTGVVETQYF
clone size: .
V gene: TRBV2

CDR3 protein: CASSLSSEGPYEQYF
clone size: .
V gene: TRBV11-3

CDR3 protein: CASSYLRSGGSTEPFF
clone size: once
V gene: TRBV6-8

CDR3 protein: CASSLTLLAGSYEQYF
clone size: .
V gene: TRBV5-4